The T cell receptor (beta chain) under discussion was sequenced for a study of OX40 agonist ivuxolimab in advanced cancers. Per germline, CDR1 MGHRA and CDR2 YSYEKL. Trimming at V came to 6 bases and at J to 4 bases, leaving 4 bases not matched to a gene. CDR3 length equals 13 residues. Sequenced by immunoSEQ multiplex PCR; TCRdb stores in-frame clones only, minus some. The sample holds tens of thousands of clones, 86% seen once. Specimen: CD4+ or CD8+ T cells sorted from blood, collected in a trial of the OX40 agonist ivuxolimab. The TCR was taken from an adult with an advanced solid tumor such as melanoma, head and neck, liver or kidney cancer. The J gene is TRBJ2-3, the V gene TRBV4-1; TRBD1 aligns across 7 bases. The CDR3 DNA sequence: TGCGCCAGCAGGACAGGGTTTGCAGATACGCAGTATTTT. Translation: CASRTGFADTQYF.